The rows below give T cell receptor beta chains drawn from one sample of a study of monozygotic twins with inflammatory bowel disease. TCRdb reanalyzed the 5' RACE reads, giving one entry per CDR3 protein sequence and no DNA. Found here are about 300,000 distinct CDR3 sequences; the top ten clones hold approximately 5.9%. The sample taken for sequencing was blood. The source is a human donor with ulcerative colitis or Crohn's disease, or a healthy co-twin of an affected twin (not recorded which). Each CDR3 is given with its conserved first and last residue. Each record gives: V gene, J gene, CDR3 protein.

>TRBV7-8|TRBJ1-5
CASQAYSNQPQHF
>TRBV6-5|TRBJ1-6
CASFLRDNSPLHF
>TRBV19|TRBJ2-3
CASSIMAGTTDTQYF
>TRBV7-6|TRBJ1-1
CASSLGTVSTEAFF
>TRBV7-2|TRBJ2-1
CASSPGILNEQFF
>TRBV7-2|TRBJ2-5
CASRGDRGTQETLYF
>TRBV19|TRBJ2-7
CASSIGSLYTYEQYF
>TRBV3-1|TRBJ2-5
CASSHSGTGGGETQYF
>TRBV7-8|TRBJ2-7
CASSFPLAGYEQYF
>TRBV6-1|TRBJ2-7
CASSRGGEGEQYF
>TRBV10-2|TRBJ1-1
CASSEPVWGRLDTEAFF
>TRBV7-2|TRBJ2-1
CASSLVPARGGNEQFF
>TRBV9|TRBJ2-7
CASSVDPVSSEQYF
>TRBV7-9|TRBJ2-5
CASSRGPGSEETQYF
>TRBV4-3|TRBJ1-3
CASSQDTWGLFAGNTIYF
>TRBV6-2/TRBV6-3|TRBJ2-1
CASSYSLGLAGVNEQFF
>TRBV6-2/TRBV6-3|TRBJ2-3
CASSYPSDTQYF
>TRBV19|TRBJ1-1
CASSIDLETGPLNTEAFF
>TRBV24-1|TRBJ2-3
CATSDLGGLDTQYF
>TRBV10-3|TRBJ2-1
CAISSGLGRDNIEQFF
>TRBV19|TRBJ2-2
CASALARTGELFF
>TRBV20-1|TRBJ1-1
CIPGQGFMNTEAFF
>TRBV5-1|TRBJ2-7
CASTSRGGKIADHYEQYF
>TRBV24-1|TRBJ2-6
CATSEPTASGANVLTF
>TRBV12-3/TRBV12-4|TRBJ2-7
CASSQNLVSEQYF
>TRBV6-2/TRBV6-3|TRBJ1-5
CASSYVRTGNQPQHF
>TRBV7-3|TRBJ2-1
CASSLKAGSYEQFF
>TRBV10-2|TRBJ2-7
CASLAGVSYEQYF
>TRBV6-2/TRBV6-3|TRBJ2-7
CASSYTSTGSTYEQYF
>TRBV14|TRBJ1-6
CASSFLQGNNSPLHF
>TRBV4-1|TRBJ1-3
CASSQFFITGNTIYF
>TRBV3-1|TRBJ1-4
CASSHFKLEKLFF
>TRBV7-2|TRBJ2-3
CASSLTSGIGTDTQYF
>TRBV5-1|TRBJ2-1
CASSLESGEEKQFF
>TRBV28|TRBJ2-7
CATDSSYEQYF
>TRBV7-9|TRBJ1-2
CASSLAGVPYF
>TRBV7-2|TRBJ2-3
CASSLFLSDTQYF
>TRBV10-3|TRBJ2-2
CAISETPGTAGSNTGELFF
>TRBV15|TRBJ2-7
CATSNGGSSYEQYF
>TRBV15|TRBJ2-3
CATSRGLSGTGDTQYF
>TRBV19|TRBJ1-1
CASSITGTTEAFF
>TRBV7-9|TRBJ1-3
CASSSTLSGNTIYF
>TRBV5-1|TRBJ2-5
CASSLVFETQYF
>TRBV7-2|TRBJ2-1
CASSFRAGGLDEQFF
>TRBV6-1|TRBJ2-1
CASSERLAGGNEQFF
>TRBV6-1|TRBJ1-1
CASRTQQGRGGTEAFF
>TRBV7-2|TRBJ2-7
CASSLDTASYEQYF
>TRBV12-3/TRBV12-4|TRBJ1-5
CASSPDRINQPQHF
>TRBV19|TRBJ2-7
CASSASISYEQYF
>TRBV9|TRBJ1-5
CASSPAGDRAQPQHF
>TRBV12-3/TRBV12-4|TRBJ1-5
CASSLGADGYQPQHF
>TRBV12-3/TRBV12-4|TRBJ2-5
CARGREGTSFSETQYF